A single sample gave rise to the 21 T cell receptor beta chains below, sequenced in a study of shared clonotypes between healthy human individuals (dated by TCRdb to about 2020). The library was built by means of the immunoSEQ multiplex PCR assay. Held by TCRdb, this immuneACCESS table contains in-frame sequences only and omits some clones. Under half of the omission traces to an unresolved V gene where checked; the cause of the rest is unknown. The sample yields millions of clones; approximately 95% were counted once. In total, the top ten clones hold around 1.1% of the sample. CD8 naive samples consisted of CD45RO-negative cells that were positively selected for CCR7, yielding a CD45RA+CCR7+ population without TemRA cells. Sequenced input: naive CD8+ T cells sorted from blood. The sample's cell subset or site label is to be understood as: CD45RA+CCR7+. The origin of the receptors is a man younger than 30 in good health.

As for this clone: Other DNA sequences in this sample translate to the same CDR3. This chain uses TRBV2 with TRBJ1-5; 7 bases are a match to TRBD1. The germline CDR1 and CDR2 sequences are SNHLY and FYNNEI. J lost 2 bases, V lost 5 bases, and 3 bases had no gene match. The CDR3 contains 14 residues. The CDR3 sequence is CASSLGQGNQPQHF. The CDR3 nucleotides read TGTGCCAGCAGTCTAGGACAGGGCAATCAGCCCCAGCATTTT.

The chain uses TRBV28 and TRBJ2-7, with 8 bases that match TRBD1. CDR1 and CDR2 (germline): MDHEN, SYDVKM. The V gene end was trimmed by 7 bases and the J gene end by 1 base; junction bases not matched to a gene: 6. The CDR3 spans 14 residues. CDR3 sequence reads: CASIPDRESYEQYF. The CDR3 nucleotides are TGTGCCAGCATTCCGGACAGGGAGTCCTACGAGCAGTACTTC.

This chain uses TRBV5-6 with TRBJ2-1; D remains ambiguous. Trimming left V 2 bases short and J 7 bases short, with 7 bases between. Germline CDR1 and CDR2: SGHDT and YYEEEE. The CDR3 is 12 amino acids. The CDR3 bases are TGTGCCAGCAGCTTTCAAGCAAATGAGCAGTTCTTC. This sequence encodes CASSFQANEQFF.

The V call is TRBV11-2, the J call TRBJ2-1, with no clear D. The germline V and J ends were trimmed by 4 bases and 8 bases, with 9 bases remaining between them. Germline V gene sequence: CDR1 SGHAT, CDR2 FQNNGV. CDR3 length: 12 residues. The CDR3 DNA reads TGTGCCAGCAGCTCCTTTGGGGATGAGCAGTTCTTC. This gives the protein CASSSFGDEQFF.

The chain recombines TRBV5-4 with TRBJ2-1, with 9 bases that match TRBD1. The CDR3 length is 16 residues. Germline values: CDR1 SGHNT, CDR2 YYREEE (reference sequence). Unmatched junction bases numbered 6, after V lost 4 bases and J lost 1 base. The CDR3 loop reads CASSSQQGASYNEQFF. CDR3 DNA: TGTGCCAGCAGCAGCCAACAGGGGGCTTCCTACAATGAGCAGTTCTTC.

J is TRBJ2-7 and V is TRBV10-1; D is unresolved. The CDR3 runs 13 residues. The germline V gene encodes CDR1 WNHNN and CDR2 SYGVQD (reference sequence). V was shortened by 0 bases and J by 3 bases, with 6 bases between the two germline ends. CDR3 in amino acids: CASSESWDYEQYF. The CDR3 DNA is TGCGCCAGCAGTGAGTCCTGGGACTACGAGCAGTACTTC.

A note on this clone: A single base separates this from a much larger clone, so it may be a read error. The rearrangement uses TRBV11-2 and TRBJ2-5; D is undetermined. CDR1 SGHAT and CDR2 FQNNGV come from the germline V gene. The V end was cut by 5 bases, the J end by 5 bases, with 3 bases between. CDR3 length: 10 residues. The CDR3 nucleotides read TGTGCCAGCAGCGCGGAGACCCAGTACTTC. This codes for CASSAETQYF.

Points on this clone: The same CDR3 also results from other DNA sequences found in this sample. The chain links TRBV4-1 to TRBJ2-7, with TRBD2 identical over 7 bases. This CDR3 has 13 amino acids. Germline CDR1 is MGHRA and CDR2 is YSYEKL. J gave up 5 bases and V 3 bases, and 4 bases lay outside the gene matches. CDR3 region: CASSQGGFDEQYF. In nucleotides, the CDR3 is TGCGCCAGCAGCCAGGGGGGGTTCGACGAGCAGTACTTC.

The rearrangement joins TRBV9 to TRBJ2-5; D remains ambiguous. This CDR3 region has 14 residues. V was shortened by 2 bases and J by 0 bases, with 8 bases between the two germline ends. In germline, CDR1 is SGDLS, CDR2 YYNGEE. CDR3 residues: CASSVDLYQETQYF. The CDR3 DNA reads TGTGCCAGCAGCGTCGACTTGTACCAAGAGACCCAGTACTTC.

The CDR3 sequence: CASSSVRTRETQYF. As DNA, the CDR3 is TGTGCCAGCAGTTCGGTGCGGACGCGGGAGACCCAGTACTTC. This chain joins TRBV28 and TRBJ2-5; D unresolved. From germline, CDR1 is MDHEN and CDR2 SYDVKM. V was shortened by 4 bases and J by 5 bases, with 14 bases between the two germline ends. The CDR3 is 14 amino acids.

This chain uses TRBV30 with TRBJ2-2; a possible D gene is TRBD2 (6 bases). The CDR3 is 14 residues long. Germline V gene lookup returns CDR1 GTSNPN and CDR2 SVGIG (reference sequence). V was pared by 1 base and J by 7 bases, with 13 bases between. In DNA form, the CDR3 reads TGTGCCTGGAGTGGAGCGGGCAAGGGCGGGGAGCTGTTTTTT. It codes for CAWSGAGKGGELFF.

This rearrangement joins TRBV21-1 to TRBJ2-7. TRBV21-1 is a known pseudogene. The CDR3 sequence is 10 residues long. Here the CDR3 DNA reads TGTGCCAGCAGCAAAGACGTACAGTACTTC. The encoded protein is CASSKDVQYF.

The rearrangement joins TRBV28 to TRBJ1-6; D is uncertain. CDR1 is MDHEN and CDR2 is SYDVKM in the germline V gene. Trimming stripped 5 bases from V and 8 bases from J, with 13 bases between. The CDR3 totals 14 residues. The CDR3 region is CASSPVSGYSPLHF. The CDR3 DNA is TGTGCCAGCAGTCCCGTTAGTGGTTATTCACCCCTCCACTTT.

The V call is TRBV25-1, the J call TRBJ2-3; TRBD2 agrees at 11 bases. This CDR3 comprises 15 residues. V trimming: 3 bases; J trimming: 2 bases; junction bases outside the gene matches: 1. Germline V gene sequence: CDR1 MGHDK, CDR2 SYGVNS. The CDR3, as DNA: TGTGCCAGCAGTGAGACTAGCGGGGACACAGATACGCAGTATTTT. This codes for CASSETSGDTDTQYF.

V gene TRBV6-5 combines with J gene TRBJ2-5; 7 nucleotides align to TRBD1. The V gene end was trimmed by 6 bases and the J gene end by 5 bases; junction bases not matched to a gene: 9. The CDR3 is made up of 14 amino acids. CDR1 is MNHEY and CDR2 is SVGAGI in the germline V gene. The CDR3 DNA reads as TGTGCCAGCAGCCCCGGAGACAGGGTGGAGACCCAGTACTTC. Its translation is CASSPGDRVETQYF.

The rearrangement uses TRBV9 and TRBJ1-5; the match to TRBD1 covers 7 bases. V dropped 2 bases and J dropped 3; count of bases not matched to a gene: 5. Germline CDR1 is SGDLS and CDR2 is YYNGEE. The CDR3 totals 15 residues. CDR3 region: CASSVSGQSNQPQHF. The CDR3 bases are TGTGCCAGCAGCGTTTCGGGACAGTCCAATCAGCCCCAGCATTTT.

This chain connects TRBV6-5 to TRBJ2-7, with 9 bases that match TRBD1. The CDR3 is 15 amino acids. Germline assignment: CDR1 MNHEY and CDR2 SVGAGI. Trimming at V came to 8 bases and at J to 3 bases, leaving 11 bases not matched to a gene. This CDR3 is CASAHIGTGLYEQYF. The CDR3 region has the DNA TGTGCCAGCGCACACATTGGGACAGGGCTCTACGAGCAGTACTTC.

The J gene is TRBJ2-7, the V gene TRBV12-2; TRBD2 reflects the table's D call only, with no check against the DNA. TRBV12-2 is a recognized pseudogene. This CDR3 has 16 amino acids. For the CDR3, the DNA is TGTGCAAGTCGCCCCTCACTAGCGGGAGCTTCCTACGAGCAGTACTTC. Protein product: CASRPSLAGASYEQYF.

V and J are TRBV27 and TRBJ2-1; D is possibly TRBD2 (6 bases). V gave up 5 bases and J gave up 4 bases, with 15 bases separating them. Germline V lookup: CDR1 MNHEY, CDR2 SMNVEV (reference sequence). The CDR3 is 15 residues long. This CDR3 reads CASSPGPGVYNEQFF. DNA for the CDR3: TGTGCCAGCAGTCCAGGGCCGGGGGTTTACAATGAGCAGTTCTTC.

The V call is TRBV19, the J call TRBJ2-1; 9 bases match TRBD2. V was clipped by 4 bases and J by 1 base; unmatched bases: 11. The CDR3 totals 18 residues. Germline CDR1 LNHDA, CDR2 SQIVND (reference sequence). Here the CDR3 DNA reads TGTGCCAGTAGTACGGATAGGGGACTAGCTGCGTCCTACAATGAGCAGTTCTTC. Residues: CASSTDRGLAASYNEQFF.

The gene calls are TRBV5-6 and TRBJ1-2, with D uncertain. Trimming removed 3 bases from V and 3 bases from J, with 12 bases in between. This CDR3 spans 14 amino acids. The V gene's germline CDR1 is SGHDT and CDR2 YYEEEE. Written as DNA, the CDR3 is TGTGCCAGCAGCTCTTTTGACACCTACTATGGCTACACCTTC. Protein sequence: CASSSFDTYYGYTF.